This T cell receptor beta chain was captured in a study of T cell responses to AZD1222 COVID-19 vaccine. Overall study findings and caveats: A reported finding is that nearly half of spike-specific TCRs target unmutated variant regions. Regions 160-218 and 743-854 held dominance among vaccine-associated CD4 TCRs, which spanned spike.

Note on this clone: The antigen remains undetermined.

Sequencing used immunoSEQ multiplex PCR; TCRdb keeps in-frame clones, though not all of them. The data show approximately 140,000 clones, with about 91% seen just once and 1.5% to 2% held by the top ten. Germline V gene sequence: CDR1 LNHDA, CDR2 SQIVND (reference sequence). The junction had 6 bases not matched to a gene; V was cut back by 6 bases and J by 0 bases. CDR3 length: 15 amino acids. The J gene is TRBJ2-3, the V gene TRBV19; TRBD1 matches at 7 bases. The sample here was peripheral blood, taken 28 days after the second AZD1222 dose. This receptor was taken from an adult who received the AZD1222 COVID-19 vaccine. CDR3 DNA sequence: TGTGCCAGTAGGGGCCGGGACAGAAGCACAGATACGCAGTATTTT. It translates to CASRGRDRSTDTQYF.